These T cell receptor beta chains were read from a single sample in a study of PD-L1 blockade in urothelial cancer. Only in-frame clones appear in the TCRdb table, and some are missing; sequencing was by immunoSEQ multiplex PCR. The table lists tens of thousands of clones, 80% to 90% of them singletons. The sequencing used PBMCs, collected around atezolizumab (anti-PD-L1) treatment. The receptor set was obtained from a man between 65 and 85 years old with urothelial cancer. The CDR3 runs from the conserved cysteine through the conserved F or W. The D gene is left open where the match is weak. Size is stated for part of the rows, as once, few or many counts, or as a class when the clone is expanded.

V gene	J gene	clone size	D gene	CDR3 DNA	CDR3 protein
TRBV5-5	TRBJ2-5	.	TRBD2	TGTGCCAGCAGCTCCAGGGTAGCGGGAGGAGAAAAGACCCAGTACTTC	CASSSRVAGGEKTQYF
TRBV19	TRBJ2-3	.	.	TGTGCCAGTAGCCCCACGCGGGATATCACAGATACGCAGTATTTT	CASSPTRDITDTQYF
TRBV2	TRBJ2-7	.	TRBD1	TGTGCCAGCAGATTCCCGGCGGGGACAGGTTCCGAGCAGTACTTC	CASRFPAGTGSEQYF
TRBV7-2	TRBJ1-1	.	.	TGTGCCAGCAGCTTTCCAGGTCGTAGGGCTTTCTTT	CASSFPGRRAFF
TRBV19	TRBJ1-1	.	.	TGTGCCAGTAGTATAGATCCCAGGGGGAACACTGAAGCTTTCTTT	CASSIDPRGNTEAFF
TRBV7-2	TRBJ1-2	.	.	TGTGCCAGCAGCTTAGGGGCAGCGGAAGGCTACACCTTC	CASSLGAAEGYTF
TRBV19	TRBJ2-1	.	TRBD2	TGTGCCAGTAGTGTGACTAGCGGGAGGGCGGATGAGCAGTTCTTC	CASSVTSGRADEQFF
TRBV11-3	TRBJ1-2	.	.	TGTGCCAGCAGCTTGGAACAGGGCAACTATGGCTACACCTTC	CASSLEQGNYGYTF
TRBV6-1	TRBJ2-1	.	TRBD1	TGTGCCAGCAGTGAAGACAGGGGGAGCGATGAGCAGTTCTTC	CASSEDRGSDEQFF
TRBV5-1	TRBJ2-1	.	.	TGCGCCAGCAGCTTGGGGACCAGGGATGAGCAGTTCTTC	CASSLGTRDEQFF
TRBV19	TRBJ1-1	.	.	TGTGCCAGTAGTTTCTCGCAAGGACACTTGAACACTGAAGCTTTCTTT	CASSFSQGHLNTEAFF
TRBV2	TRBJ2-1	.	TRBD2	TGTGCCAGCAGTGAGTCGAGGGCTAGCGGGAGGGCGCGGAATGAGCAGTTCTTC	CASSESRASGRARNEQFF
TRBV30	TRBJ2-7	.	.	TGTGCCTGGAGCCCCTCCTCTGAGCTAGCGAGACCTGGGGAGCAGTACTTC	CAWSPSSELARPGEQYF
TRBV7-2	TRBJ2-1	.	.	TGTGCCAGCAGCTTAGTCACCCCAGGGTTGGATGAGCAGTTCTTC	CASSLVTPGLDEQFF
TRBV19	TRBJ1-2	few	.	TGTGCCAGTTCCATCTCCGGGCCAGCGGGGGAGTACACCTTC	CASSISGPAGEYTF
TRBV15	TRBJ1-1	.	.	TGTGCCACCAGCAGATGGAGGGACCCTGAAGCTTTCTTT	CATSRWRDPEAFF
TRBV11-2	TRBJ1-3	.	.	TGTGCCAGCAGCTTGGGCACCTCTGGAAACACCATATATTTT	CASSLGTSGNTIYF
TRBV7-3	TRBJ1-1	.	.	TGTGCCAGCAGCCTACAGGGTGGGGACACTGAAGCTTTCTTT	CASSLQGGDTEAFF
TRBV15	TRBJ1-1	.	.	TGTGCCACCAGCAGAGACAGGGGAAATGAAGCTTTCTTT	CATSRDRGNEAFF
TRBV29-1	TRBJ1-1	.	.	TGCAGCGTTCTGACCAGGGAAGCTTTCTTT	CSVLTREAFF
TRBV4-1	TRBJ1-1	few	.	TGCGCCAGCAGCCAGGTCGTCCGGTCGCCCGATGAAGCTTTCTTT	CASSQVVRSPDEAFF
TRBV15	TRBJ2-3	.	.	TGTGCCACCAGCAGAGATAGGAGTAGCGTAGATACGCAGTATTTT	CATSRDRSSVDTQYF
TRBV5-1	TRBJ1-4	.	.	TGCGCCAGCAGCTTCAGTTCCAGAGGCCCTAATGAAAAACTGTTTTTT	CASSFSSRGPNEKLFF
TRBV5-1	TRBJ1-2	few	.	TGCGCCAGCAGCGATCCAGGGGACTATGGCTACACCTTC	CASSDPGDYGYTF
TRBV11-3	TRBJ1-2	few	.	TGTGCCAGCAGTACCCTGCACAGAGAAGGGGCGGCGGCTAACTATGGCTACACCTTC	CASSTLHREGAAANYGYTF
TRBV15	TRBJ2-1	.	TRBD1	TGTGCCACCAGCATATCCCGGGACAGTTACAATGAGCAGTTCTTC	CATSISRDSYNEQFF
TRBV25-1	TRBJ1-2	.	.	TGTGCCAGCACATCAGGGGTACGTGGAGGTGGCTACACCTTC	CASTSGVRGGGYTF
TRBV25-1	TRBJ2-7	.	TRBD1	TGTGCCAGCAGACCCACGGGGACAGGGGCTTCCTACGAGCAGTACTTC	CASRPTGTGASYEQYF
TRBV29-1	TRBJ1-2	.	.	TGCAGCTCGGGGGATAGCGAGTATGGCTACACCTTC	CSSGDSEYGYTF
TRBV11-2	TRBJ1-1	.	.	TGTGCCAGCAGCTTAAGAGGGCCTCTGAGCGAAAGGAGCACTGAAGCTTTCTTT	CASSLRGPLSERSTEAFF
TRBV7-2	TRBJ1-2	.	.	TGTGCCAGCAACTTATCGGGCAGGGACTATGGCTACACCTTC	CASNLSGRDYGYTF
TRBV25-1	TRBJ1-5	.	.	TGTGCCAGCAGTGAAACAGGGTATGGACAGCCCCAGCATTTT	CASSETGYGQPQHF
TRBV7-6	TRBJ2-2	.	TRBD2	TGTGCCAGCAGCCAACAGTCCAGCGGGAGATACGGGGAGCTGTTTTTT	CASSQQSSGRYGELFF
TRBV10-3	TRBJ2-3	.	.	TGTGCCATCAGTGATCGACTAACCACAGATACGCAGTATTTT	CAISDRLTTDTQYF
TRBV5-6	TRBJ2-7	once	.	TGTGCCAGCAGCTTGAGGCAGGGCCACGAGCAGTACTTC	CASSLRQGHEQYF
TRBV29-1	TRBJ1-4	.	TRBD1	TGCAGCGTTGCGGTGCAGGGGGCTACTAATGAAAAACTGTTTTTT	CSVAVQGATNEKLFF
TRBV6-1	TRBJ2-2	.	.	TGTGCCAGCAGTACTTCTGGCGGGAACACCGGGGAGCTGTTTTTT	CASSTSGGNTGELFF
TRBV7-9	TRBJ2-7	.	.	TGTGCCAGCAGCCCTCTTACAGGGAGGGAGTCCTACGAGCAGTACTTC	CASSPLTGRESYEQYF
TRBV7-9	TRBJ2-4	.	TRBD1	TGTGCCAGCAGCTTACTATACCGGACAGGGGACGCGGCCAAAAACATTCAGTACTTC	CASSLLYRTGDAAKNIQYF
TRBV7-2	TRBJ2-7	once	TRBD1	TGTGCCAGCAGCTACCCGGGACAGGGTACCCGCGAGCAGTACTTC	CASSYPGQGTREQYF
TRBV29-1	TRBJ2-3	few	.	TGCAGCGTGGTTACCGACTACACAGATACGCAGTATTTT	CSVVTDYTDTQYF
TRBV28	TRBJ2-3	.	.	TGTGCCAGCAGTTTTCAACGGGACATCACAGATACGCAGTATTTT	CASSFQRDITDTQYF